Presented here are 28 T cell receptor beta chains from one specimen sequenced in a study of spatial heterogeneity in lung cancer. In TCRdb, the 5' RACE reads were re-called with MiXCR into one record per CDR3 protein. The data hold roughly 80,000 distinct CDR3 sequences, with roughly 8% observed a single time. Stated time point: sample taken at primary tumor resection. The input for sequencing was PBMCs, taken at surgery. The receptors were sampled from a male donor with early-stage non-small cell lung cancer.

This clonotype was detected a few times. The V and J genes are TRBV6-5 and TRBJ2-7, with 7 positions matching TRBD1. The CDR3 spans 14 residues. J gave up 2 bases and V 2 bases, and 3 bases lay outside the gene matches. Looked up from germline, CDR1 is MNHEY and CDR2 is SVGAGI. This CDR3 is CASSYRDSTYEQYF. The CDR3 nucleotides read TGTGCCAGCAGTTACCGGGACAGCACCTACGAGCAGTACTTC.

This clonotype was observed many times. V and J are TRBV10-3 and TRBJ2-3; 13 bases fit TRBD2. CDR3 length: 18 residues. Germline CDR1 is ENHRY and CDR2 is SYGVKD. Trimming took 6 bases from V and 0 from J; bases not matched to a gene: 9. The CDR3 loop is CAISEGTSGITSTDTQYF. The CDR3, as DNA: TGTGCCATCAGCGAAGGGACTAGCGGGATAACTAGCACAGATACGCAGTATTTT.

This clonotype appeared many times. V and J are TRBV29-1 and TRBJ2-7, with D unresolved. V dropped 5 bases and J dropped 4 bases, with 12 bases sitting between them. The CDR3 has 12 amino acids. Germline lookup yields CDR1 SQVTM and CDR2 ANQGSEA. CDR3 nucleotides: TGCAGCGTTCGGGCAGTAGGGTACGAGCAGTACTTC. Translated, it gives CSVRAVGYEQYF.

This clonotype was counted many times. The rearrangement joins TRBV20-1 to TRBJ2-7; tentatively, D is TRBD1 (6 bases). The CDR3 is 15 amino acids. V gave up 1 base and J gave up 5 bases, with 18 bases separating them. Germline lookup yields CDR1 DFQATT and CDR2 SNEGSKA (reference sequence). In DNA form, the CDR3 reads TGCAGTGCTAGAGGGGCAGGGGAAACTAACGACGAGCAGTACTTC. Translation: CSARGAGETNDEQYF.

This chain uses TRBV19 with TRBJ2-6; D gene unclear. V gave up 6 bases and J gave up 0 bases, with 3 bases separating them. This CDR3 region has 13 residues. CDR1 LNHDA and CDR2 SQIVND come from the germline V gene (reference sequence). CDR3 DNA sequence: TGTGCCAGTAGACTCTCTGGGGCCAACGTCCTGACTTTC. It specifies CASRLSGANVLTF.

Remarks on this clonotype: A much larger clone lies one base from this, so it may be a read error. The gene calls are TRBV18 and TRBJ1-1, with D perhaps matching TRBD1 (6 bases). The CDR3 totals 17 residues. The germline V gene has CDR1 KGHSH and CDR2 LQKENI. The CDR3 loop reads CASSPWDTWEGNTEAYF. CDR3 DNA: TGTGCCAGCTCACCCTGGGACACCTGGGAAGGGAACACTGAAGCTTACTTT.

The table lists this clonotype with a few counts. V usage is TRBV4-1 and J usage is TRBJ2-7, with 7 bases lining up with TRBD2. The germline V gene encodes CDR1 MGHRA and CDR2 YSYEKL. The trim removed 0 bases at V and 3 bases at J, leaving 5 bases unmatched. The CDR3 has 15 amino acids. The DNA for the CDR3 is TGCGCCAGCAGCCAAGATTTAAGGGAGGGCTACGAGCAGTACTTC. Translation: CASSQDLREGYEQYF.

The chain links TRBV14 to TRBJ2-7; 12 bases are shared with TRBD2. CDR1 is SGHDN, CDR2 FVKESK, per germline. This CDR3 is 18 amino acids long. V was clipped by 4 bases and J by 3 bases; unmatched bases: 13. CDR3 residues: CASSPLTRLAGVLYEQYF. The CDR3 DNA is TGTGCCAGCAGCCCTCTAACCAGACTAGCGGGAGTTCTCTACGAGCAGTACTTC. The variable domain in full, completed from reference TRBV14 and TRBJ2-7, reads EAGVTQFPSHSVIEKGQTVTLRCDPISGHDNLYWYRRVMGKEIKFLLHFVKESKQDESGMPNNRFLAERTGGTYSTLKVQPAELEDSGVYFCASSPLTRLAGVLYEQYFGPGTRLTVT.

This clonotype was picked up many times. The chain is built from TRBV7-9 and TRBJ2-3, with D unclear. The CDR3 has 15 amino acids. Germline V CDR1 and CDR2: SEHNR, FQNEAQ (reference sequence). V was pared by 1 base and J by 2 bases, with 10 bases between. The CDR3 nucleotides read TGTGCCAGCAGCTTAGGAGCCTTTTACACAGATACGCAGTATTTT. Residues: CASSLGAFYTDTQYF.

The table lists this clonotype with many counts. The rearrangement joins TRBV27 to TRBJ1-1; 7 bases line up with TRBD1. The junction had 6 bases not matched to a gene; V was cut back by 1 base and J by 1 base. In germline, CDR1 is MNHEY, CDR2 SMNVEV (reference sequence). The length of the CDR3 is 16 residues. This CDR3 reads CASSLWATGRNTEAFF. The CDR3 nucleotides are TGTGCCAGCAGTTTATGGGCGACAGGGAGGAACACTGAAGCTTTCTTT.

This rearrangement joins TRBV30 to TRBJ2-3, with TRBD2 matching over 7 bases. Germline V lookup: CDR1 GTSNPN, CDR2 SVGIG (reference sequence). J lost 3 bases, V lost 4 bases, and 10 bases had no gene match. The CDR3 length is 15 residues. The CDR3 protein is CAWIPGAGTTDTQYF. CDR3 in DNA: TGTGCCTGGATCCCTGGAGCGGGAACTACAGATACGCAGTATTTT.

This clonotype was counted at least ten times. V gene TRBV29-1 combines with J gene TRBJ2-3; the D is unclear. The length of the CDR3 is 14 residues. CDR1 is SQVTM and CDR2 is ANQGSEA in the germline V gene. V lost 7 bases and J 1 base, leaving 15 bases between the germline ends. DNA for the CDR3: TGCAGCGCCCTGGGTCTAGTTGGCACAGATACGCAGTATTTT. Its protein product is CSALGLVGTDTQYF.

This clonotype has a handful of counts. The J gene is TRBJ1-4, the V gene TRBV19, with TRBD1 matching 9 bases. The CDR3 has 12 amino acids. CDR1 and CDR2 from the germline V gene are LNHDA and SQIVND (reference sequence). CDR3 loop: CASGTGLEKLFF. The DNA of the CDR3 is TGTGCTTCCGGGACAGGGCTTGAAAAACTGTTTTTT.

The chain links TRBV12-3 or TRBV12-4 to TRBJ1-4; 9 bases match TRBD1. The CDR3 has 14 residues. V lost 5 bases and J lost 9; bases outside the gene matches: 7. The CDR3 sequence: CASSPDGTGKKLFF. CDR3 bases: TGTGCCAGCAGTCCTGACGGGACAGGGAAAAAACTGTTTTTT.

This clonotype showed up many times. This chain connects TRBV6-2 or TRBV6-3 to TRBJ2-1, with D hard to call. Germline CDR1 and CDR2: MNHEY and SVGEGT. Between the trimmed V and J ends, which lost 3 bases and 8 bases, there was a span of 5 bases. The CDR3 runs to 11 residues. CDR3 DNA: TGTGCCAGCAGTTATTATGATGAGCAGTTCTTC. Protein: CASSYYDEQFF.

The chain combines TRBV12-3 or TRBV12-4 with TRBJ2-7; 13 nucleotides align to TRBD2. CDR3 length: 14 residues. Trimming at V came to 3 bases and at J to 6 bases, leaving 2 bases not matched to a gene. The chain's CDR3 is CASSFWTSGSEQYF. DNA for the CDR3: TGTGCCAGCAGTTTTTGGACTAGCGGGAGCGAGCAGTACTTC.

V usage is TRBV7-9 and J usage is TRBJ2-7; 8 bases agree with TRBD2. The J segment lost 2 bases and the V segment lost 4 bases, leaving 7 bases of the junction unmatched. CDR1 SEHNR and CDR2 FQNEAQ come from the germline V gene (reference sequence). The CDR3 runs to 15 residues. CDR3 sequence reads: CASSSRAGGAYEQYF. DNA of the CDR3: TGTGCCAGCAGCTCCCGGGCGGGAGGTGCCTACGAGCAGTACTTC.

This clonotype occurred many times. The rearrangement joins TRBV10-3 to TRBJ1-2; D gene ambiguous. Per germline, CDR1 ENHRY and CDR2 SYGVKD. Trimming shortened V by 10 bases and J by 1 base, and 7 bases separated the two germline ends. The CDR3 length is 11 residues. Here the CDR3 DNA reads TGTGCCACACAGATTAACTATGGCTACACCTTC. Its translation is CATQINYGYTF.

The CDR3 loop reads CASSVQGSSGANVLTF. Written as DNA, the CDR3 is TGTGCCAGCAGCGTACAAGGGAGCTCTGGGGCCAACGTCCTGACTTTC. This rearrangement joins TRBV9 to TRBJ2-6; D perhaps matches TRBD2 (5 bases). This CDR3 has 16 amino acids. Per the germline V gene, CDR1 is SGDLS and CDR2 is YYNGEE. Trimming removed 1 base from V and 0 bases from J, with 8 bases in between.

This clonotype was found many times. The chain is built from TRBV27 and TRBJ2-1; D remains ambiguous. V was shortened by 2 bases and J by 4 bases, with 6 bases between the two germline ends. The CDR3 is 13 residues long. Germline CDR1 is MNHEY and CDR2 is SMNVEV (reference sequence). The DNA of the CDR3 is TGTGCCAGCAGTTTAGAGATTTACAATGAGCAGTTCTTC. It encodes CASSLEIYNEQFF.

Only a few counts were recorded for this clonotype. The rearrangement uses TRBV27 and TRBJ2-3; a weak D match, TRBD2 (6 bases). Per the germline V gene, CDR1 is MNHEY and CDR2 is SMNVEV (reference sequence). This CDR3 region has 14 residues. Trimming shortened V by 2 bases and J by 6 bases, and 12 bases separated the two germline ends. In DNA, the CDR3 is TGTGCCAGCAGTTTAGAACTAGCCGACGATACGCAGTATTTT. It specifies CASSLELADDTQYF.

This clonotype was counted ten times or more. The chain employs TRBV7-2 and TRBJ2-7, with 8 bases identical to TRBD2. The germline CDR1 and CDR2 sequences are SGHTA and FQGNSA. V was pared by 1 base and J by 3 bases, with 5 bases of the junction left unmatched. The CDR3 contains 15 residues. Written as DNA, the CDR3 is TGTGCCAGCAGCTTAGGTAGCGGGGTCCTCTACGAGCAGTACTTC. This gives the protein CASSLGSGVLYEQYF.

A few counts support this clonotype. The genes are TRBV19 and TRBJ1-4; D may be TRBD1 (6 bases). From germline, CDR1 is LNHDA and CDR2 SQIVND (reference sequence). This CDR3 is built from 16 residues. V lost 5 bases and J 0 bases, leaving 13 bases between the germline ends. As DNA, the CDR3 is TGTGCCAGTAGTGCGGGGGCCCGAGCAACTAATGAAAAACTGTTTTTT. Protein: CASSAGARATNEKLFF.

In its sample, this clonotype was seen many times. The genes are TRBV10-3 and TRBJ2-2, with D tentatively TRBD2 (5 bases). The CDR3 contains 14 residues. The germline gives CDR1 ENHRY, CDR2 SYGVKD. The ends were cut back, 7 bases at V and 2 bases at J, with 11 bases in the middle. CDR3 sequence (DNA): TGTGCCATCACGAGGGAGCAAAACACCGGGGAGCTGTTTTTT. It is translated as CAITREQNTGELFF.

The chain has TRBV7-8 and TRBJ2-1; 7 bases are shared with TRBD1. This CDR3 has 15 residues. Germline trimming cut 5 bases from V and 7 bases from J; bases unmatched to any gene: 11. Per the germline V gene, CDR1 is SGHVS and CDR2 is FQNEAQ. In DNA form, the CDR3 reads TGTGCCAGCAGCGAAACGGGACAGTCTCGAAATGAGCAGTTCTTC. Its protein is CASSETGQSRNEQFF.

This clonotype has ten or more counts. The chain is built from TRBV3-1 and TRBJ2-2; D is possibly TRBD2 (6 bases). The CDR3 has 18 amino acids. In germline, CDR1 is LGHDT, CDR2 YNNKEL (reference sequence). V was pared by 0 bases and J by 4 bases, with 18 bases between. The CDR3 here is CASSQEHQTGVATGELFF. The CDR3 nucleotides read TGTGCCAGCAGCCAAGAACACCAAACGGGAGTAGCCACCGGGGAGCTGTTTTTT.

This clonotype was seen repeatedly, ten times or more. The gene calls are TRBV11-2 and TRBJ2-4; no clear D gene. Germline CDR1 reads SGHAT; CDR2 reads FQNNGV. The CDR3 consists of 14 residues. Trimming cost V 7 bases and J 8 bases, with 18 bases left between them. CDR3: CASTKDPQADIQYF. The CDR3 DNA reads as TGTGCCAGCACCAAGGACCCCCAAGCCGACATTCAGTACTTC.

This clonotype was counted many times. V is TRBV11-2 and J is TRBJ1-1; TRBD1 matches 7 bases. Germline V lookup: CDR1 SGHAT, CDR2 FQNNGV. This CDR3 is 15 amino acids long. V gave up 1 base and J gave up 5 bases; unmatched junction bases: 7. The DNA for the CDR3 is TGTGCCAGCAGCTTAGTTGGAGGGGGCGAGACTGAAGCTTTCTTT. Translated, it gives CASSLVGGGETEAFF.